Below, one T cell receptor (beta chain) is given with its context. Per sorted-subset replicate PCR, input was around 200 ng DNA, representing roughly 29,000 T cell genomes. The method was immunoSEQ multiplex PCR; TCRdb's version includes in-frame clones alone and lacks a portion of them. The sample lists about 2.2 million clones, over 85% occurring once. These data are taken from a study of shared clonotypes between healthy human individuals. Positively selected for CCR7, the CD45RO-negative cells used as naive CD8 cells excluded terminally differentiated effector memory CD45RA+ cells. Trimming took 0 bases from V and 10 from J; bases not matched to a gene: 10. This CDR3 region has 15 residues. Germline V lookup: CDR1 PRHDT, CDR2 FYEKMQ (reference sequence).

Sequencing input: naive CD8+ T cells from PBMCs. The chain carries TRBV13 and TRBJ1-2; 8 bases are shared with TRBD1. This TCR was recovered from a man between 18 and 29 years old in good health. Some clones in this sample may be carry-over from other donors' samples. The CDR3 here is CASSLGRGQGHDYTF. CDR3 DNA sequence: TGTGCCAGCAGCTTAGGCCGTGGACAGGGCCATGACTACACCTTC.